The source of this T cell receptor beta chain is a study of naive and memory T cell subsets. Study-level findings and limits: Tuberculin site TCR excess was interpreted as type IV hypersensitivity infiltration.

Ligated cDNA underwent four rounds of PCR with nested alpha and beta constant region primers and SP2. A single record per CDR3 protein comes from TCRdb applying MiXCR to the UMI-ligation and nested PCR reads. This sample has around 35,000 distinct CDR3 sequences; around 10% occur once, and the top ten carry about 4.2%. In its sample, this clonotype was seen many times. As yet, its antigen is unknown. Treatment reported: skin biopsy from PPD injection site in Mantoux-positive individual. TCR cDNA received a 3' ligated oligonucleotide that carried a UMI. Skin biopsies came from PPD injection sites in Mantoux-positive individuals. Reverse transcription used DNase-treated unsorted total RNA, aiming for 1 to 1000 ng. From germline, CDR1 is SGHRS and CDR2 YFSETQ. The ends were cut back, 4 bases at V and 1 base at J, with 11 bases in the middle. The CDR3 contains 14 residues.

Sample: skin, taken from a tuberculin skin test site. The TCR was taken from an adult in good health. The rearrangement uses TRBV5-1 and TRBJ1-2; TRBD1 might be the D (5 bases). The CDR3 nucleotides are TGCGCCAGCAGCCCCCGACAGAGTAACTATGGCTACACCTTC. Encoded protein: CASSPRQSNYGYTF.